This T cell receptor (beta chain) was sequenced in a study of CD8 T cells in ankylosing spondylitis. Study conclusions and caveats: About 8 highly homologous variants made up a TCR beta motif, and this motif appeared characteristic of ankylosing spondylitis blood.

TCRdb re-derived calls from the 5' RACE reads in MiXCR, one entry per CDR3 protein. The repertoire includes 750,000 to 850,000 distinct CDR3 sequences, around 11% of them detected once, and 0.45% to 0.6% sits in the top ten. The CDR3 sequence is 14 residues long. Germline trimming cut 0 bases from V and 7 bases from J; bases unmatched to any gene: 7. In germline, CDR1 is SGDLS, CDR2 YYNGEE. There are a few counts of this clonotype. Its target is not known. The specimen sequenced was blood, either unsorted or a sorted T cell fraction (not recorded which). This TCR came from a male donor with ankylosing spondylitis. The rearrangement joins TRBV9 to TRBJ2-7; TRBD2 aligns across 7 bases. In DNA, the CDR3 is TGTGCCAGCAGCGTAGGTGTGGGGGGGTATGAGCAGTACTTC. Residues: CASSVGVGGYEQYF.